This passage covers 32 T cell receptor beta chains from one sample sequenced in a study of CD8+CD57+ T cells in acquired aplastic anemia. Sequenced patients had shown CD8+CD57+ cell expansion by flow cytometry. Both TCR beta VDJ combination and CDR3 sequence profiling were carried out. Genomic DNA was the template for this profiling. TCRdb analysed the reads with MiXCR anew, one entry per CDR3 protein. The sample yields under 500,000 distinct CDR3 sequences, about a third seen once. Sequenced: sorted CD4+, CD8+, or CD8+CD57+ T cells (not recorded which) from PBMCs. These receptors all come from a human donor with aplastic anemia.

This clonotype has more than one count but fewer than ten. The chain carries TRBV5-1 and TRBJ2-7, with D maybe TRBD2 (5 bases). The CDR3 runs 18 residues. Germline-derived CDR1 and CDR2 are SGHRS and YFSETQ. V was shortened by 4 bases and J by 0 bases, with 23 bases between the two germline ends. DNA for the CDR3: TGCGCCAGCAGCGCTTACGCGGGTCCTACCCAAATCTCCTACGAGCAGTACTTC. Its translation is CASSAYAGPTQISYEQYF.

V gene TRBV29-1 combines with J gene TRBJ1-1; D is unclear. Trimming cost V 6 bases and J 0 bases, with 14 bases left between them. The CDR3 spans 14 residues. The germline V gene encodes CDR1 SQVTM and CDR2 ANQGSEA. The CDR3 DNA is TGCAGCGTCGCCCCCGGGAGTATGAACACTGAAGCTTTCTTT. It specifies CSVAPGSMNTEAFF.

The chain couples TRBV20-1 to TRBJ1-2; D is possibly TRBD1 (6 bases). In germline, CDR1 is DFQATT, CDR2 SNEGSKA (reference sequence). The ends were cut back, 0 bases at V and 3 bases at J, with 11 bases in the middle. CDR3 size: 14 residues. The CDR3 bases are TGCAGTGCTAGAGAAACAGGGTTACACTATGGCTACACCTTC. Its protein product is CSARETGLHYGYTF.

The J gene is TRBJ1-2, the V gene TRBV2; no clear D. V gave up 6 bases and J gave up 0 bases, with 14 bases separating them. The CDR3 length is 15 residues. Germline V lookup: CDR1 SNHLY, CDR2 FYNNEI. The CDR3 DNA is TGTGCCAGCAGGGAGAGTTCCACGTCTAACTATGGCTACACCTTC. This translates into CASRESSTSNYGYTF.

This clonotype was seen at least ten times. This chain connects TRBV2 to TRBJ1-5; 11 bases are a match to TRBD1. Germline V gene data show CDR1 as SNHLY and CDR2 as FYNNEI. V shed 7 bases and J 6 bases; nucleotides not matched to a gene: 5. The CDR3 is 14 amino acids. The CDR3 here is CASNPGTGGQPQHF. The CDR3 nucleotides read TGTGCCAGCAACCCCGGGACAGGGGGTCAGCCCCAGCATTTT.

This clonotype was seen ten or more times. The J gene is TRBJ1-2, the V gene TRBV19; TRBD1 aligns across 9 bases. J was trimmed by 4 bases and V by 5 bases; bases with no gene match: 8. Germline CDR1 LNHDA, CDR2 SQIVND (reference sequence). The CDR3 extends over 15 amino acids. CDR3 sequence (DNA): TGTGCCAGTAGTTCTCCGGACAGGGGAGGCTATGGCTACACCTTC. Translated, it gives CASSSPDRGGYGYTF.

V and J are TRBV7-3 and TRBJ1-6; D gene ambiguous. V was clipped by 1 base and J by 10 bases, with 8 bases between them. The germline gives CDR1 SGHTA, CDR2 FQGTGA. The CDR3 length is 13 residues. CDR3 nucleotides: TGTGCCAGCAGCTTAAACCCTAAGTCACCCCTCCACTTT. This gives the protein CASSLNPKSPLHF.

The gene calls are TRBV20-1 and TRBJ1-6; TRBD1 matches at 10 bases. There are 14 residues in the CDR3. Trimming removed 1 base from V and 13 bases from J; junction bases left unmatched: 7. CDR1 is DFQATT, CDR2 SNEGSKA, per germline (reference sequence). The CDR3 nucleotides read TGCAGTGCTAGAGTTGGGACAGGGGCGGACCCCCTCCACTTT. Translating gives CSARVGTGADPLHF.

This rearrangement joins TRBV2 to TRBJ1-6; 8 positions agree with TRBD1. The CDR3 extends over 14 amino acids. With V trimmed by 5 bases and J by 14 bases, 11 bases remained unmatched. Germline V gene sequence: CDR1 SNHLY, CDR2 FYNNEI. The CDR3 sequence: CASSFSRGPITLHF. The DNA for the CDR3 is TGTGCCAGCAGTTTTTCCAGGGGGCCCATCACCCTCCACTTT.

The chain uses TRBV6-1 and TRBJ2-7, with a tentative D call TRBD2 (7 bases). Between the trimmed V and J ends, which lost 6 bases and 6 bases, there was a span of 12 bases. From germline, CDR1 is MNHNS and CDR2 SASEGT. The CDR3 extends over 12 amino acids. This CDR3 reads CASRQGGSEQYF. In DNA form, the CDR3 reads TGTGCCAGCAGACAGGGAGGGAGCGAGCAGTACTTC.

This clonotype was seen many times. The chain uses TRBV25-1 and TRBJ1-4; D uncertain. Germline V gene data show CDR1 as MGHDK and CDR2 as SYGVNS. The CDR3 has 14 amino acids. V lost 6 bases and J 7 bases, leaving 15 bases between the germline ends. This CDR3 reads CASRLNGPGEKLFF. Written as DNA, the CDR3 is TGTGCCAGCAGACTTAATGGACCGGGTGAAAAACTGTTTTTT. The full variable domain, with the rest looked up from reference TRBV25-1 and TRBJ1-4, is EADIYQTPRYLVIGTGKKITLECSQTMGHDKMYWYQQDPGMELHLIHYSYGVNSTEKGDLSSESTVSRIRTEHFPLTLESARPSHTSQYLCASRLNGPGEKLFFGSGTQLSVL.

This clonotype was seen ten or more times. The J gene is TRBJ1-2, the V gene TRBV2; perhaps TRBD1 as D (5 bases). The CDR3 has 15 residues. CDR1 and CDR2 from the germline V gene are SNHLY and FYNNEI. Deletions cut 5 bases from V and 2 bases from J, with 15 bases between. For the CDR3, the DNA is TGTGCCAGCAGTTCATCCGCAACAGGCAACTATGGCTACACCTTC. Its protein is CASSSSATGNYGYTF.

Turning to this clonotype: One base away lies a much larger clone, so this may be a sequencing read error. This rearrangement joins TRBV20-1 to TRBJ1-2; TRBD1 matches at 7 bases. The germline V gene encodes CDR1 DFQATT and CDR2 SNEGSKA (reference sequence). The trim removed 5 bases at V and 8 bases at J, leaving 14 bases unmatched. The CDR3 length is 14 residues. The chain's CDR3 is CSAGVKTGYWGYTF. In DNA, the CDR3 is TGCAGTGCTGGCGTTAAGACAGGGTACTGGGGCTACACCTTC.

Ten or more counts support this clonotype. The V gene is TRBV2, the J gene TRBJ2-7; no firm D call. Trimming removed 8 bases from V and 2 bases from J, with 16 bases in between. The CDR3 contains 14 residues. Germline CDR1 reads SNHLY; CDR2 reads FYNNEI. This chain's CDR3 is CASLSLDGTYEQYF. The DNA for the CDR3 is TGTGCCAGCTTATCGTTGGACGGTACCTACGAGCAGTACTTC.

In its sample, this clonotype was seen many times. This chain joins TRBV19 and TRBJ1-4; no reliable D call. Per germline, CDR1 LNHDA and CDR2 SQIVND (reference sequence). V gave up 3 bases and J gave up 13 bases, with 12 bases separating them. There are 12 residues in the CDR3. The CDR3 coding sequence is TGTGCCAGTAGTATTACCCGCGATGTACTGTTTTTT. It is translated as CASSITRDVLFF.

The count of this clonotype is one. The genes are TRBV30 and TRBJ2-1, with 8 bases fitting TRBD1. J lost 9 bases, V lost 2 bases, and 3 bases had no gene match. The CDR3 spans 12 residues. CDR1 is GTSNPN, CDR2 SVGIG, per germline (reference sequence). The CDR3: CAWSKTGVEQFF. The CDR3 coding sequence is TGTGCCTGGAGTAAGACAGGGGTTGAGCAGTTCTTC.

The chain couples TRBV19 to TRBJ2-2, with D perhaps matching TRBD2 (6 bases). CDR3 length equals 18 residues. Trimming took off 6 bases at V and 0 bases at J, with 20 bases between the two ends. In germline, CDR1 is LNHDA, CDR2 SQIVND (reference sequence). For the CDR3, the DNA is TGTGCCAGTAGGATATTCGGGACTCGGGTGGCGAACACCGGGGAGCTGTTTTTT. Translated, it gives CASRIFGTRVANTGELFF. The variable domain in full, completed from reference TRBV19 and TRBJ2-2, reads DGGITQSPKYLFRKEGQNVTLSCEQNLNHDAMYWYRQDPGQGLRLIYYSQIVNDFQKGDIAEGYSVSREKKESFPLTVTSAQKNPTAFYLCASRIFGTRVANTGELFFGEGSRLTVL.

This clonotype was observed a few times. The chain recombines TRBV10-3 with TRBJ1-2; D unresolved. From germline, CDR1 is ENHRY and CDR2 SYGVKD. This CDR3 contains 14 residues. V was clipped by 10 bases and J by 4 bases, with 19 bases between them. The CDR3 nucleotides are TGTGCCAGCACCAACCCGGGGAGTCTCTATGGCTACACCTTC. It translates to CASTNPGSLYGYTF.

This clonotype was recorded only once. V is TRBV9 and J is TRBJ2-7; 11 bases match TRBD2. The germline V gene encodes CDR1 SGDLS and CDR2 YYNGEE. V dropped 6 bases and J dropped 5; count of bases not matched to a gene: 10. The CDR3 has 15 amino acids. CDR3 loop: CASNPRSGGGNEQYF. CDR3 nucleotides: TGTGCCAGCAACCCACGTAGCGGGGGGGGGAACGAGCAGTACTTC.

This clonotype was seen a handful of times. The chain recombines TRBV20-1 with TRBJ2-3; TRBD2 is a possible D gene (6 bases). Germline-derived CDR1 and CDR2 are DFQATT and SNEGSKA (reference sequence). CDR3 length: 16 amino acids. Deletions cut 6 bases from V and 2 bases from J, with 21 bases between. The CDR3: CSALPAPSANTDTQYF. CDR3 nucleotide sequence: TGCAGTGCGCTCCCCGCGCCTAGCGCCAACACAGATACGCAGTATTTT.

This rearrangement joins TRBV9 to TRBJ2-1, with 9 bases aligning to TRBD1. The CDR3 sequence is 16 residues long. With 4 bases clipped from V and 6 bases from J, the junction kept 11 bases outside the gene matches. Germline-derived CDR1 and CDR2 are SGDLS and YYNGEE. The CDR3: CASSIRDRVAGNEQFF. The CDR3 DNA reads as TGTGCCAGCAGCATCCGGGACAGGGTCGCGGGCAATGAGCAGTTCTTC.

As regards this clonotype: One junction end disagrees with the germline gene, perhaps due to a read error. V and J are TRBV12-3 or TRBV12-4 and TRBJ1-3; D possibly corresponds to TRBD1 (6 bases). The CDR3 has 11 amino acids. Here the CDR3 reads CASSFAPGQIF. CDR3 nucleotides: TGTGCCAGCAGTTTTGCTCCGGGACAAATTTTT.

The sample holds many counts of this clonotype. For the CDR3, the DNA is TGTGCCAGTAGTATTCCGGGACAGGGGAACTACGAGCAGTACTTC. Amino acids: CASSIPGQGNYEQYF. This chain uses TRBV19 with TRBJ2-7; 10 nucleotides align to TRBD1. V dropped 3 bases and J dropped 3; count of bases not matched to a gene: 5. Germline V gene lookup returns CDR1 LNHDA and CDR2 SQIVND (reference sequence). There are 15 residues in the CDR3.

This clonotype was recorded at least ten times. The chain employs TRBV20-1 and TRBJ1-6; tentative D call: TRBD1 (5 bases). The CDR3 has 15 residues. The germline V gene encodes CDR1 DFQATT and CDR2 SNEGSKA (reference sequence). Trimming stripped 1 base from V and 5 bases from J, with 12 bases between. CDR3 residues: CSARAQWTNNSPLHF. The DNA for the CDR3 is TGCAGTGCTAGAGCTCAGTGGACAAATAATTCACCCCTCCACTTT.

This clonotype was recorded only once. The V call is TRBV2, the J call TRBJ1-6, with TRBD1 identical over 7 bases. The germline V gene encodes CDR1 SNHLY and CDR2 FYNNEI. Germline trimming cut 5 bases from V and 6 bases from J; bases unmatched to any gene: 7. The CDR3 is made up of 15 amino acids. CDR3: CASSFPGTANSPLHF. As DNA, the CDR3 is TGTGCCAGCAGTTTCCCCGGGACAGCTAATTCACCCCTCCACTTT.

The chain employs TRBV2 and TRBJ2-3; TRBD2 matches 7 bases. Per germline, CDR1 SNHLY and CDR2 FYNNEI. The CDR3 length is 15 residues. Unmatched junction bases numbered 9, after V lost 7 bases and J lost 2 bases. CDR3 region: CASIRDYGNTDTQYF. In DNA form, the CDR3 reads TGTGCCAGCATCCGGGACTACGGGAACACAGATACGCAGTATTTT. The full variable domain, completed using reference TRBV2 and TRBJ2-3, is EPEVTQTPSHQVTQMGQEVILRCVPISNHLYFYWYRQILGQKVEFLVSFYNNEISEKSEIFDDQFSVERPDGSNFTLKIRSTKLEDSAMYFCASIRDYGNTDTQYFGPGTRLTVL.

This clonotype was observed at least ten times. This chain links TRBV19 with TRBJ2-3; D gene ambiguous. The V end lost 3 bases, the J end lost 2 bases, and 6 bases lay between the germline ends. The CDR3 runs to 13 residues. Germline CDR1 reads LNHDA; CDR2 reads SQIVND (reference sequence). For the CDR3, the DNA is TGTGCCAGTAGTATCGCTCTCACAGATACGCAGTATTTT. Protein: CASSIALTDTQYF.

This clonotype was counted only a few times. The chain combines TRBV4-1 with TRBJ1-3; 7 bases fit TRBD1. The CDR3 length is 17 residues. Germline V CDR1 and CDR2: MGHRA, YSYEKL. V trimming: 0 bases; J trimming: 2 bases; junction bases outside the gene matches: 7. The CDR3 reads CASSQEDRARTGNTIYF. CDR3 DNA sequence: TGCGCCAGCAGCCAAGAAGACAGGGCGAGGACTGGAAACACCATATATTTT.

The rearrangement uses TRBV12-5 and TRBJ2-4; TRBD1 agrees at 9 bases. Trimming cost V 2 bases and J 7 bases; bases outside gene matches: 6. CDR1 and CDR2 (germline): LGHNT, FRNRAP. This CDR3 has 15 residues. CDR3 residues: CASGLPGQGSNIQYF. The DNA for the CDR3 is TGTGCTAGTGGTTTGCCGGGACAGGGATCGAACATTCAGTACTTC.

This sequence joins TRBV15 and TRBJ2-7; possibly TRBD1 for D (5 bases). Per germline, CDR1 LNHNV and CDR2 YYDKDF (reference sequence). V was clipped by 1 base and J by 2 bases, with 9 bases between them. The CDR3 is made up of 14 amino acids. Here the CDR3 DNA reads TGTGCCACCAGCAGAGGGGGCGAAACCTACGAGCAGTACTTC. It codes for CATSRGGETYEQYF.

The sample holds a few counts of this clonotype. The chain couples TRBV9 to TRBJ1-1; D is undetermined. CDR3 length equals 16 residues. Germline V lookup: CDR1 SGDLS, CDR2 YYNGEE. The germline V and J ends were trimmed by 3 bases and 6 bases, with 21 bases remaining between them. The CDR3 DNA reads TGTGCCAGCAGCGGCCCCCGCAGAGGAGAGGGCTCTGAAGCTTTCTTT. Translated: CASSGPRRGEGSEAFF. Supplemented by reference TRBV9 and TRBJ1-1, the full variable domain reads DSGVTQTPKHLITATGQRVTLRCSPRSGDLSVYWYQQSLDQGLQFLIQYYNGEERAKGNILERFSAQQFPDLHSELNLSSLELGDSALYFCASSGPRRGEGSEAFFGQGTRLTVV.

This clonotype was counted ten times or more. At one boundary the junction diverges from the germline segment, which might be a read error. CDR3 in amino acids: CASSTDRAGEQYF. The CDR3 DNA is TGTGCTAGCAGCACGGACAGGGCAGGCGAGCAGTACTTC. The V call is TRBV7-7, the J call TRBJ2-7, with 8 bases that match TRBD1. CDR3 size: 13 residues. Per germline, CDR1 SSHAT and CDR2 FNYEAQ (reference sequence).